This T cell receptor (beta chain) comes out of a study of T cell changes during pregnancy in multiple sclerosis. From germline, CDR1 is SGHTA and CDR2 FQGNSA. There are 13 residues in the CDR3. Trimming removed 6 bases at V and 2 bases at J, with 10 bases between. Sequenced by immunoSEQ multiplex PCR; TCRdb stores in-frame clones only, minus some. Here the sample spans approximately 72,000 clones, around nine tenths being singletons. The receptor was derived from a female donor in good health, enrolled as a control in a pregnancy study. The V and J genes are TRBV7-2 and TRBJ2-5; tentative D call: TRBD1 (6 bases). Sequencing was performed on peripheral blood, taken in the first trimester of pregnancy. DNA for the CDR3: TGTGCCAGCAGTAAACAGGGACAAGAGACCCAGTACTTC. Translating gives CASSKQGQETQYF.